The 28 T cell receptor beta chains presented below share a single source sample, sequenced in a study of CD8 T cells in ankylosing spondylitis. General study findings and limits: Several highly homologous variants made up a TCR beta motif, and this motif appeared characteristic of ankylosing spondylitis blood.

MiXCR, run by TCRdb on the 5' RACE reads, gives a single entry per CDR3 protein. Of 670,000 or so distinct CDR3 sequences listed, over 15% are singletons. What these receptors recognize is not known. What was sequenced was blood, either unsorted or a sorted T cell fraction (not recorded which). The receptors here all came from a male donor with ankylosing spondylitis.

This clonotype was counted only a few times. The chain carries TRBV5-1 and TRBJ1-1; D unclear. The V and J ends lost 3 bases and 1 base respectively, with 19 bases between them. Looked up from germline, CDR1 is SGHRS and CDR2 is YFSETQ. This CDR3 region has 17 residues. CDR3 nucleotide sequence: TGCGCCAGCAGCTCTACACTAGCTCCCCGGTCGAACACTGAAGCTTTCTTT. Its translation is CASSSTLAPRSNTEAFF. Using reference TRBV5-1 and TRBJ1-1 for the parts outside the CDR3, the full variable domain is KAGVTQTPRYLIKTRGQQVTLSCSPISGHRSVSWYQQTPGQGLQFLFEYFSETQRNKGNFPGRFSGRQFSNSRSEMNVSTLELGDSALYLCASSSTLAPRSNTEAFFGQGTRLTVV.

There are many counts of this clonotype. Germline is not matched at one junction end, which may reflect a read error. The genes are TRBV20-1 and TRBJ2-7; unclear D gene. This CDR3 contains 11 residues. The germline V gene has CDR1 DFQATT and CDR2 SNEGSKA (reference sequence). The CDR3 spells CSAIIVGEQYF. The CDR3 DNA follows: TGCAGCGCTATCATTGTTGGCGAGCAGTACTTC.

This clonotype occurred a few times. This chain connects TRBV5-6 to TRBJ2-5; D is unresolved. The germline V and J ends were trimmed by 4 bases and 5 bases, with 15 bases remaining between them. Germline V CDR1 and CDR2: SGHDT, YYEEEE. CDR3 length equals 14 residues. CDR3 in DNA: TGTGCCAGCAGCGTGCAGACCTATGATGAGACCCAGTACTTC. It codes for CASSVQTYDETQYF.

This clonotype was picked up a small number of times. This sequence joins TRBV20-1 and TRBJ2-3; 16 nucleotides match TRBD2. The CDR3 loop spans 21 amino acids. Germline V gene sequence: CDR1 DFQATT, CDR2 SNEGSKA (reference sequence). The ends lost 3 bases at V and 0 bases at J; junction bases unmatched: 15. The chain's CDR3 is CSARAPTGLAGGPSSTDTQYF. The CDR3 DNA sequence: TGCAGTGCTAGGGCCCCCACGGGACTAGCGGGAGGGCCCTCCAGCACAGATACGCAGTATTTT.

This clonotype was detected many times. The chain joins TRBV9 to TRBJ2-1; D is unresolved. Germline V gives CDR1 SGDLS, CDR2 YYNGEE. V lost 0 bases, J lost 9 bases, and 10 bases lay in between. This CDR3 region has 13 residues. CDR3 region: CASSVGGGSEQFF. CDR3 coding DNA: TGTGCCAGCAGCGTAGGAGGCGGAAGTGAGCAGTTCTTC. The whole variable domain, remainder taken from reference TRBV9 and TRBJ2-1, is DSGVTQTPKHLITATGQRVTLRCSPRSGDLSVYWYQQSLDQGLQFLIQYYNGEERAKGNILERFSAQQFPDLHSELNLSSLELGDSALYFCASSVGGGSEQFFGPGTRLTVL.

This clonotype was counted a few times. V and J are TRBV12-3 or TRBV12-4 and TRBJ2-7, with 9 bases lining up with TRBD2. Trimming cost V 3 bases and J 4 bases; bases outside gene matches: 4. The CDR3 is 14 residues long. CDR3: CASSFSLAGYEQYF. The CDR3 DNA follows: TGTGCCAGCAGTTTTAGTCTAGCGGGGTACGAGCAGTACTTC.

The rearrangement uses TRBV9 and TRBJ1-5; 9 bases map to TRBD1. CDR3 length: 17 residues. V was clipped by 3 bases and J by 5 bases; unmatched bases: 12. Looked up from germline, CDR1 is SGDLS and CDR2 is YYNGEE. In DNA form, the CDR3 reads TGTGCCAGCAGCGACCGGGACAGGGAATGTAGGTATCAGCCCCAGCATTTT. Protein sequence: CASSDRDRECRYQPQHF.

V is TRBV24-1 and J is TRBJ2-5, with a possible D match to TRBD2 (6 bases). Trimming pared 10 bases from V and 5 bases from J, leaving 16 bases between. CDR3 length equals 13 residues. From germline, CDR1 is KGHDR and CDR2 SFDVKD. CDR3 in DNA: TGTGCCACAGCACCTCGGGGAGGCGAGACCCAGTACTTC. It is translated as CATAPRGGETQYF.

This rearrangement joins TRBV10-3 to TRBJ1-1, with TRBD1 matching 8 bases. CDR1 and CDR2 (germline): ENHRY, SYGVKD. This CDR3 has 11 amino acids. With V trimmed by 8 bases and J by 4 bases, 0 bases remained unmatched. CDR3 amino acids: CAIGQGTEAFF. The CDR3 region has the DNA TGTGCCATCGGACAGGGCACTGAAGCTTTCTTT.

This clonotype came up a few times. The chain uses TRBV20-1 and TRBJ2-5; D is possibly TRBD2 (5 bases). V was clipped by 6 bases and J by 5 bases, with 16 bases between them. CDR3 size: 13 residues. Germline lookup yields CDR1 DFQATT and CDR2 SNEGSKA (reference sequence). The CDR3 nucleotides are TGCAGTGCCCAAAACGGAGGTACCGAGACCCAGTACTTC. It encodes CSAQNGGTETQYF.

The rearrangement links TRBV7-8 to TRBJ2-7; TRBD1 agrees at 7 bases. The CDR3 runs to 15 residues. The ends lost 5 bases at V and 3 bases at J; junction bases unmatched: 10. CDR1 SGHVS and CDR2 FQNEAQ come from the germline V gene. As DNA, the CDR3 is TGTGCCAGCAGCCCAGGGACAGAAGGGCGCTACGAGCAGTACTTC. Translating it yields CASSPGTEGRYEQYF.

This rearrangement joins TRBV5-6 to TRBJ2-7, with 7 bases fitting TRBD2. Trimming cost V 2 bases and J 0 bases; bases outside gene matches: 2. Germline CDR1 SGHDT, CDR2 YYEEEE. This CDR3 has 14 residues. Here the CDR3 reads CASSFTSDSYEQYF. In nucleotides, the CDR3 is TGTGCCAGCAGCTTCACTAGCGACTCCTACGAGCAGTACTTC.

This clonotype was observed a few times. This rearrangement joins TRBV20-1 to TRBJ2-4; the D gene is possibly TRBD2 (6 bases). The ends were cut back, 4 bases at V and 6 bases at J, with 19 bases in the middle. This CDR3 has 15 residues. Germline CDR1 DFQATT, CDR2 SNEGSKA (reference sequence). The CDR3 DNA follows: TGCAGTGCTACAATACCGGGTCTAGCGAGAAACATTCAGTACTTC. Protein: CSATIPGLARNIQYF.

This chain links TRBV5-1 with TRBJ2-7, with D tentatively TRBD1 (6 bases). From germline, CDR1 is SGHRS and CDR2 YFSETQ. The CDR3 covers 15 residues. V dropped 1 base and J dropped 2 bases, with 13 bases sitting between them. CDR3: CASSLWGTSTYEQYF. For the CDR3, the DNA is TGCGCCAGCAGCTTGTGGGGGACATCTACCTACGAGCAGTACTTC.

This clonotype was seen a few times. The chain links TRBV20-1 to TRBJ2-2; 8 nucleotides agree with TRBD1. J was trimmed by 4 bases and V by 1 base; bases with no gene match: 5. In germline, CDR1 is DFQATT, CDR2 SNEGSKA (reference sequence). This CDR3 has 15 residues. Here the CDR3 DNA reads TGCAGTGCTAGAGTTCAGGGGGCGAGCACCGGGGAGCTGTTTTTT. Translated, it gives CSARVQGASTGELFF.

This sequence joins TRBV20-1 and TRBJ2-2, with 15 bases lining up with TRBD2. The germline CDR1 and CDR2 sequences are DFQATT and SNEGSKA (reference sequence). The ends lost 3 bases at V and 7 bases at J; junction bases unmatched: 0. This CDR3 contains 14 residues. DNA for the CDR3: TGCAGTGCTAGGGGACTAGCGGGAGGCGGGGAGCTGTTTTTT. It specifies CSARGLAGGGELFF.

In this sample, this clonotype turned up a few times. The genes are TRBV20-1 and TRBJ1-3; D ambiguous. The V end was cut by 6 bases, the J end by 4 bases, with 4 bases between. CDR1 DFQATT and CDR2 SNEGSKA come from the germline V gene (reference sequence). There are 10 residues in the CDR3. The DNA of the CDR3 is TGCAGTGCCGAGGGAAACACCATATATTTT. Its protein product is CSAEGNTIYF.

This clonotype has just a few counts. The chain uses TRBV29-1 and TRBJ1-3, with 7 bases lining up with TRBD1. The CDR3 is 14 amino acids. Germline V lookup: CDR1 SQVTM, CDR2 ANQGSEA. The trim removed 6 bases at V and 0 bases at J, leaving 5 bases unmatched. CDR3 protein: CSVVRGPSGNTIYF. CDR3 nucleotides: TGCAGCGTCGTGAGGGGGCCCTCTGGAAACACCATATATTTT.

CDR3 protein: CAIWDLGTEAFF. CDR3 DNA sequence: TGTGCCATATGGGACCTGGGGACTGAAGCTTTCTTT. The rearrangement uses TRBV10-3 and TRBJ1-1, with D possibly TRBD1 on 5 matching bases. Germline CDR1 reads ENHRY; CDR2 reads SYGVKD. With 9 bases removed from V and 5 bases from J, the gap between germline ends came to 13 bases. The CDR3 runs to 12 residues.

This clonotype has ten or more counts. This rearrangement joins TRBV12-3 or TRBV12-4 to TRBJ2-1; tentative D call: TRBD1 (6 bases). The CDR3 consists of 13 residues. Trimming took off 2 bases at V and 7 bases at J, with 9 bases between the two ends. The CDR3 sequence: CASSLQGLNEQFF. The CDR3 DNA reads as TGTGCCAGCAGTTTACAGGGGTTGAATGAGCAGTTCTTC.

The V gene is TRBV6-2 or TRBV6-3, the J gene TRBJ2-1; 11 positions agree with TRBD1. Germline V gene data show CDR1 as MNHEY and CDR2 as SVGEGT. Trimming took 7 bases from V and 10 from J; bases not matched to a gene: 6. This CDR3 region has 13 residues. CDR3 sequence (DNA): TGTGCCAGCAAGGGACAGGGGGTAAAGGAGCAGTTCTTC. This translates into CASKGQGVKEQFF.

V and J are TRBV20-1 and TRBJ2-5; D is undetermined. The V and J ends lost 4 bases and 5 bases respectively, with 11 bases between them. The CDR3 is made up of 12 amino acids. Germline V gives CDR1 DFQATT, CDR2 SNEGSKA (reference sequence). Here the CDR3 reads CSAILEMETQYF. CDR3 nucleotides: TGCAGTGCTATCTTAGAGATGGAGACCCAGTACTTC.

The chain joins TRBV15 to TRBJ2-7; D is perhaps TRBD1 or TRBD2 (5 bases each). The CDR3 contains 15 residues. CDR1 LNHNV and CDR2 YYDKDF come from the germline V gene (reference sequence). V was trimmed by 0 bases and J by 4 bases, leaving 13 bases between them. For the CDR3, the DNA is TGTGCCACCAGCAGAGATGACAGCCCGGGGTACGAGCAGTACTTC. Translating gives CATSRDDSPGYEQYF.

This chain connects TRBV5-1 to TRBJ1-1; D may be TRBD1 (5 bases). Germline CDR1 is SGHRS and CDR2 is YFSETQ. With 1 base removed from V and 6 bases from J, the gap between germline ends came to 16 bases. The CDR3 runs to 15 residues. The DNA for the CDR3 is TGCGCCAGCAGCTTGCCAGGGTCGGGAGTGGCTGAAGCTTTCTTT. This gives the protein CASSLPGSGVAEAFF. The full variable domain, rest sourced from reference TRBV5-1 and TRBJ1-1, is KAGVTQTPRYLIKTRGQQVTLSCSPISGHRSVSWYQQTPGQGLQFLFEYFSETQRNKGNFPGRFSGRQFSNSRSEMNVSTLELGDSALYLCASSLPGSGVAEAFFGQGTRLTVV.

The sample holds a few counts of this clonotype. The chain employs TRBV5-1 and TRBJ1-1; D uncertain. CDR3 length equals 13 residues. V was trimmed by 4 bases and J by 3 bases, leaving 10 bases between them. Germline CDR1 reads SGHRS; CDR2 reads YFSETQ. The CDR3 here is CASSIGGDTEAFF. The CDR3 nucleotides read TGCGCCAGCAGCATTGGTGGGGACACTGAAGCTTTCTTT.

This clonotype was counted a few times. The V call is TRBV12-3 or TRBV12-4, the J call TRBJ1-1, with D tentatively TRBD1 (6 bases). The CDR3 loop spans 13 amino acids. Between the trimmed V and J ends, which lost 6 bases and 4 bases, there was a span of 12 bases. The CDR3 loop is CASSNRESTEAFF. In DNA, the CDR3 is TGTGCCAGCAGCAACAGGGAGAGCACTGAAGCTTTCTTT.

In this sample, this clonotype turned up a few times. The rearrangement uses TRBV4-3 and TRBJ2-6; the D call may be TRBD1 or TRBD2 (6 bases each). There are 16 residues in the CDR3. The germline gives CDR1 LGHNA, CDR2 YSLEER. V was trimmed by 0 bases and J by 2 bases, leaving 8 bases between them. The CDR3 nucleotides read TGCGCCAGCAGCCAAGAGAGGGGGGCTGGGGCCAACGTCCTGACTTTC. Translating gives CASSQERGAGANVLTF.

This clonotype was picked up a small number of times. V gene TRBV7-3 combines with J gene TRBJ2-6; D unresolved. V lost 5 bases and J 2 bases, leaving 10 bases between the germline ends. Germline V gene data show CDR1 as SGHTA and CDR2 as FQGTGA. This CDR3 comprises 15 residues. The CDR3 reads CASSTSTPGANVLTF. Written as DNA, the CDR3 is TGTGCCAGCAGCACCTCAACCCCTGGGGCCAACGTCCTGACTTTC.